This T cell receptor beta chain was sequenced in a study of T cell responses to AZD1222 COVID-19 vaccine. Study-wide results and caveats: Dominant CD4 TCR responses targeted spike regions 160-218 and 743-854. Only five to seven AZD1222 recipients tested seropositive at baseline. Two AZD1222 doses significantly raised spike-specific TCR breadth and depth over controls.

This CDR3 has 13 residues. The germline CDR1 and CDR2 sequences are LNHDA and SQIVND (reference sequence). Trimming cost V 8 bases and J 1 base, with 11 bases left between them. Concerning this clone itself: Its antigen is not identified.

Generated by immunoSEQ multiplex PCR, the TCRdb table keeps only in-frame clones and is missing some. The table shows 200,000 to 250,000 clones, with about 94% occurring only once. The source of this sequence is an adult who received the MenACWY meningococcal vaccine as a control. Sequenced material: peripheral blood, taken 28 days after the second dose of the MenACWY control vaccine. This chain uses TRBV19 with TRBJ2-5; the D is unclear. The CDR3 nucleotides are TGTGCCAGTTCTCCTAGGACCCAAGAGACCCAGTACTTC. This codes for CASSPRTQETQYF.